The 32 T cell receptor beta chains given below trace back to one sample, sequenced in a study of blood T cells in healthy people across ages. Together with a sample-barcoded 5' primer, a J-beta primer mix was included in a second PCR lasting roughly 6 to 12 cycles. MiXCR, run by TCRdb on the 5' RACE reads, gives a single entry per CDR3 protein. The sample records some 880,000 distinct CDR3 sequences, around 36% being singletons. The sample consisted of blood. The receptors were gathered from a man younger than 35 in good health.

CDR3 nucleotides: TGTGCCAGCAGTTTAGGGACCAACTCCTACAATGAGCAGTTCTTC. This encodes CASSLGTNSYNEQFF. The chain joins TRBV27 to TRBJ2-1, with D perhaps given as TRBD1 or TRBD2 (5 bases each). The V end was cut by 2 bases, the J end by 0 bases, with 8 bases between. Germline CDR1 and CDR2: MNHEY and SMNVEV (reference sequence). The CDR3 loop spans 15 amino acids.

For the CDR3, the DNA is TGTGCCAGCAGCCCCCGTTTAGATAATAGGAAGACCCAGTACTTC. It specifies CASSPRLDNRKTQYF. The chain joins TRBV28 to TRBJ2-7; D gene unclear. The end of the DNA aligns better with TRBJ2-5, so the J call may be wrong. The CDR3 has 15 residues. Germline values: CDR1 MDHEN, CDR2 SYDVKM.

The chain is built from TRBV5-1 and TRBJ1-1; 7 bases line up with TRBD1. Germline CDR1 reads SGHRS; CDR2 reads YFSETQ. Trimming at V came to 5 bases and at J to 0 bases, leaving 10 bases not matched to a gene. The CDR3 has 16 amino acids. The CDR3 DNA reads TGCGCCAGCAGGGATCCACGGGACAGTTTGAACACTGAAGCTTTCTTT. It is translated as CASRDPRDSLNTEAFF.

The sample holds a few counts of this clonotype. CDR3 nucleotide sequence: TGTGCCAGTAACGAGGGAGAAAGGAATGGCTACACCTTC. This gives the protein CASNEGERNGYTF. This chain uses TRBV19 with TRBJ1-2; unclear D gene. This CDR3 region has 13 residues. In germline, CDR1 is LNHDA, CDR2 SQIVND (reference sequence). Trimming cost V 7 bases and J 6 bases, with 15 bases left between them.

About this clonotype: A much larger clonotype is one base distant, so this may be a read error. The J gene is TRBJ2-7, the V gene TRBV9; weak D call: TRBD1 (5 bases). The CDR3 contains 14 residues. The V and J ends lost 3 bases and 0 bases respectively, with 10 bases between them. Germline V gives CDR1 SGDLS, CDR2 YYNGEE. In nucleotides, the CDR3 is TGTGCCAGCAGCGGGGGCTTTGGCTCCTACGAGCAGTACTTC. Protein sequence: CASSGGFGSYEQYF.

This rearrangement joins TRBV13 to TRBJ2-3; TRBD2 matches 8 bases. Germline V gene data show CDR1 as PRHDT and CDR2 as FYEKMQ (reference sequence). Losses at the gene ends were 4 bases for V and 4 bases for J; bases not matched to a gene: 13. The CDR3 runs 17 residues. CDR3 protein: CASSSSPRRTSPDTQYF. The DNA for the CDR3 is TGTGCCAGCAGCTCGTCCCCCCGGAGGACTAGCCCAGATACGCAGTATTTT. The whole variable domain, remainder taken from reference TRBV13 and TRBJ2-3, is AAGVIQSPRHLIKEKRETATLKCYPIPRHDTVYWYQQGPGQDPQFLISFYEKMQSDKGSIPDRFSAQQFSDYHSELNMSSLELGDSALYFCASSSSPRRTSPDTQYFGPGTRLTVL.

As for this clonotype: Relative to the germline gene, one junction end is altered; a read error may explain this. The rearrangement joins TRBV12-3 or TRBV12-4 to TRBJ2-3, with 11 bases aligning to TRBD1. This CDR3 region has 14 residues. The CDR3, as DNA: TGTGCCAGCAGCCCGGGACAGGGGGTAGATGCGCAGTATTTT. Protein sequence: CASSPGQGVDAQYF.

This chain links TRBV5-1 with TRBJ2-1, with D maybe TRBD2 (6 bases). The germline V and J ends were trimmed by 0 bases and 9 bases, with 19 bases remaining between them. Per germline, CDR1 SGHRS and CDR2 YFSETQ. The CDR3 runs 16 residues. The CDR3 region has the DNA TGCGCCAGCAGCTTGGCCGTGGGAGGAGGGTTCATTGAGCAGTTCTTC. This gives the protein CASSLAVGGGFIEQFF. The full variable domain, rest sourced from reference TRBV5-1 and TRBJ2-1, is KAGVTQTPRYLIKTRGQQVTLSCSPISGHRSVSWYQQTPGQGLQFLFEYFSETQRNKGNFPGRFSGRQFSNSRSEMNVSTLELGDSALYLCASSLAVGGGFIEQFFGPGTRLTVL.

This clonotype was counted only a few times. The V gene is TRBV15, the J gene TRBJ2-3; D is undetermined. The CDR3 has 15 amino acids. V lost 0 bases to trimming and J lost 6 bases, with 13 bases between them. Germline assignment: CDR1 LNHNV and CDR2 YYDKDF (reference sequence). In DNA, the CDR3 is TGTGCCACCAGCAGAGATAGGAGAGGCGGCGATACGCAGTATTTT. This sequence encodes CATSRDRRGGDTQYF.

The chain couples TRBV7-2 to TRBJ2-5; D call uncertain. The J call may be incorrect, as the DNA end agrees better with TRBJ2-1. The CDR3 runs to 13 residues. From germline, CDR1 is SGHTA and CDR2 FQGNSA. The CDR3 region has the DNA TGTGCCAGCAGCCCGGCGAGCCAAGAGACCCAGTTCTTC. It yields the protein CASSPASQETQFF.

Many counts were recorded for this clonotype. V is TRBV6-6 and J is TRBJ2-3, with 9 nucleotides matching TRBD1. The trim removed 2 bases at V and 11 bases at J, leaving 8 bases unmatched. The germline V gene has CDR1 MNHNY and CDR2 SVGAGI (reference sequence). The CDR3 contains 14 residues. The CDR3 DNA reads TGTGCCAGCAGTTACGCTCCGGGACAGGGTTTGCAGTATTTT. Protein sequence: CASSYAPGQGLQYF.

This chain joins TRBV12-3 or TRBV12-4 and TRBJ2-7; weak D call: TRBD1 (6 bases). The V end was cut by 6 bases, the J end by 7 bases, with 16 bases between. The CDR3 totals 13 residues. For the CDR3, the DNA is TGTGCCAGCAGCTCCACAGGGAGTGATGAGCAGTACTTC. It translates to CASSSTGSDEQYF.

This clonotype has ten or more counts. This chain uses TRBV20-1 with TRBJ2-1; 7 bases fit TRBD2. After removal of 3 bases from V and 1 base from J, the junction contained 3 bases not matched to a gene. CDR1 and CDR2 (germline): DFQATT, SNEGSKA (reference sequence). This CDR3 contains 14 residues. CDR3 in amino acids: CSARGSGSYNEQFF. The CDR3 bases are TGCAGTGCTAGGGGTAGCGGGTCCTACAATGAGCAGTTCTTC.

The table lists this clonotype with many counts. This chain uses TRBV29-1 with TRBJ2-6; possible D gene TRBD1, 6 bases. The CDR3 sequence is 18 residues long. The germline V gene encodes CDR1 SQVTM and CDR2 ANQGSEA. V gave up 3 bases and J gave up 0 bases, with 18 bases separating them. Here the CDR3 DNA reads TGCAGCGTTGATAGCCGGGACAAGAGAAGCTCTGGGGCCAACGTCCTGACTTTC. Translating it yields CSVDSRDKRSSGANVLTF.

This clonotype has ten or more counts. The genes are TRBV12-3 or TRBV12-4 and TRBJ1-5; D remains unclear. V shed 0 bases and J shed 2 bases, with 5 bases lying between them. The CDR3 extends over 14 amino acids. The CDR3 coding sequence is TGTGCCAGCAGTTTAGCGGAGGGCAATCAGCCCCAGCATTTT. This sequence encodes CASSLAEGNQPQHF.

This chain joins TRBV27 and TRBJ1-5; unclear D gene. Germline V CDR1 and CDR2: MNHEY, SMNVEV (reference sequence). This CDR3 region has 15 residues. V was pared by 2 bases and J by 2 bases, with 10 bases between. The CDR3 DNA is TGTGCCAGCAGTTTAATGGGTTCTCGCAATCAGCCCCAGCATTTT. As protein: CASSLMGSRNQPQHF.

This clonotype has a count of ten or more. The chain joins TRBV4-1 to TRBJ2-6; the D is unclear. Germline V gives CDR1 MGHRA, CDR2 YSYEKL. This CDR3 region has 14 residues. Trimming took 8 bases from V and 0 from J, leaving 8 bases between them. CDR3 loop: CASRRISGANVLTF. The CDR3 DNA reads TGCGCCAGCCGGCGGATCTCTGGGGCCAACGTCCTGACTTTC.

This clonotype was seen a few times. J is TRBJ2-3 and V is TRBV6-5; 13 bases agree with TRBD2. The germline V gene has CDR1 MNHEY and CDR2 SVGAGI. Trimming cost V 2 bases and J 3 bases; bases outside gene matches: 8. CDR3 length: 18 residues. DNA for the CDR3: TGTGCCAGCAGTTACCGACTAGCGGGGGGCCCCAGGACAGATACGCAGTATTTT. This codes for CASSYRLAGGPRTDTQYF.

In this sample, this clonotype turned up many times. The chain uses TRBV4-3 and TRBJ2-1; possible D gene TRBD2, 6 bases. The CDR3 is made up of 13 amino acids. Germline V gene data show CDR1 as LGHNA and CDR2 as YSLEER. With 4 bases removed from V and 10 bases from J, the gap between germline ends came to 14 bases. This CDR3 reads CASSPYIGLEQFF. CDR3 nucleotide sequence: TGCGCCAGCAGCCCCTACATAGGACTAGAGCAGTTCTTC.

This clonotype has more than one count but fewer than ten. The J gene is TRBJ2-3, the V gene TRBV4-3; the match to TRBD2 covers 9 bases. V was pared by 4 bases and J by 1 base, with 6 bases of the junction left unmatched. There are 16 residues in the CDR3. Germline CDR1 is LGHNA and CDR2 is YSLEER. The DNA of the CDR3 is TGCGCCAGCAGCCCGAGGACTAGCGAGGGCACAGATACGCAGTATTTT. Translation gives CASSPRTSEGTDTQYF.

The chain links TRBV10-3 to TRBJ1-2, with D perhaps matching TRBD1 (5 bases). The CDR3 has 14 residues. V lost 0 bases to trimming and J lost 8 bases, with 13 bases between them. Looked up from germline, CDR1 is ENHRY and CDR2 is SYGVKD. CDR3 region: CAISESSRADGYTF. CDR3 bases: TGTGCCATCAGTGAGTCTTCCAGGGCGGACGGCTACACCTTC.

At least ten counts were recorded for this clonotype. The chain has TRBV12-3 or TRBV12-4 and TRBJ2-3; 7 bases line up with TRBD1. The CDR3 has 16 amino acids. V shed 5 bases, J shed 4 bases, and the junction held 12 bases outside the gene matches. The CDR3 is CASSNFRDRESDTQYF. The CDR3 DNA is TGTGCCAGCAGTAACTTCCGGGACAGAGAATCAGATACGCAGTATTTT.

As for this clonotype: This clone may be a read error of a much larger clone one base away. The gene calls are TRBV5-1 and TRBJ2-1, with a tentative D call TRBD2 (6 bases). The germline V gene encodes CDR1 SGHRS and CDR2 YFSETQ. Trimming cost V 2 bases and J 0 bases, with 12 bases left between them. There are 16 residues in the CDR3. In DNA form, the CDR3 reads TGCGCCAGCAGCTTTAGCGGAGCGAGCTCCTACAATGAGCAGTTCTTC. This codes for CASSFSGASSYNEQFF.

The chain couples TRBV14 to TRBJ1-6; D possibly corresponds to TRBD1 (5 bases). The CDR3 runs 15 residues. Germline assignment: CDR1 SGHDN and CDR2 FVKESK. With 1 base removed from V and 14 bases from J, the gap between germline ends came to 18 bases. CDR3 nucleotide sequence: TGTGCCAGCAGCCAAGGACAGTCCACCGTGGGAGCCCTCCACTTT. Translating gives CASSQGQSTVGALHF.

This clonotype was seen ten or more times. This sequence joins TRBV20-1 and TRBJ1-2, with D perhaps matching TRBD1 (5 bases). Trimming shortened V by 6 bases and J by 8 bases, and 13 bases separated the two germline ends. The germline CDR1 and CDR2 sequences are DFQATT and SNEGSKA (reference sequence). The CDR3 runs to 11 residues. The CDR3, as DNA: TGCAGTGCCAGGGCCATCCACGGCTACACCTTC. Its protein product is CSARAIHGYTF.

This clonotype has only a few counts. CDR3 loop: CAISDGGSEAFF. DNA for the CDR3: TGTGCCATCAGTGACGGGGGGTCTGAAGCTTTCTTT. V usage is TRBV10-3 and J usage is TRBJ1-1, with a weak D call TRBD1 (5 bases). This CDR3 has 12 residues. Trimming stripped 3 bases from V and 6 bases from J, with 8 bases between. The V gene's germline CDR1 is ENHRY and CDR2 SYGVKD.

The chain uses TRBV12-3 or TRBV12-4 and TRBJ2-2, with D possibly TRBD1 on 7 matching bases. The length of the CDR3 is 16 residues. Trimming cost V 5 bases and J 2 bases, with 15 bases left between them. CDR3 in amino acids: CASSPRGTDNTGELFF. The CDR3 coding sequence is TGTGCCAGCAGTCCTCGGGGGACAGACAACACCGGGGAGCTGTTTTTT.

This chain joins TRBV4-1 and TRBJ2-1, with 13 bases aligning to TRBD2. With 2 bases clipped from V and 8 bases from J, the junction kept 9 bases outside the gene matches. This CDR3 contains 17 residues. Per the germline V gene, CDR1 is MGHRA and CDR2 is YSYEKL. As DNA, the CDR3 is TGCGCCAGCAGCCAACGCCGGACTAGCGGGGGACGGGATGAGCAGTTCTTC. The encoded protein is CASSQRRTSGGRDEQFF.

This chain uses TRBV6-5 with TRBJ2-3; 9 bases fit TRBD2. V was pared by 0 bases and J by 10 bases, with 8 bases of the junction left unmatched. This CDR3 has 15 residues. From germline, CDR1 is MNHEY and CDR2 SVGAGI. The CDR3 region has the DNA TGTGCCAGCAGTTACTCCCGGACTAGCGAGATGCCGCAGTATTTT. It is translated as CASSYSRTSEMPQYF.

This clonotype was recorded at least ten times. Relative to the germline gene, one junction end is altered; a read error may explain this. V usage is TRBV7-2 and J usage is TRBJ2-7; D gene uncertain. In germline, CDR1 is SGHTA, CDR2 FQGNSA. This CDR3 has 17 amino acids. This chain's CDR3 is CASSLVTSQVRSSEQYF. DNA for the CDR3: TGTGCCAGCAGCTTAGTAACGTCCCAGGTCAGATCCTCCGAGCAGTACTTC.

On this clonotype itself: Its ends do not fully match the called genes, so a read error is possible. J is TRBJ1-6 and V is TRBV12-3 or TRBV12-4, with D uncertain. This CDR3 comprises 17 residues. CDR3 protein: CAISLRQIGSCNSPLHF. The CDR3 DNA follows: TGTGCCATCAGTTTACGGCAAATCGGCTCCTGTAATTCACCCCTCCACTTT.

The DNA for the CDR3 is TGTGCCAGCAGCGTAGCTGGGCAGTCCTCCTACGAGCAGTACTTC. It is translated as CASSVAGQSSYEQYF. The genes are TRBV9 and TRBJ2-7, with no clear D. The CDR3 has 15 amino acids. The V and J ends lost 0 bases and 0 bases respectively, with 10 bases between them. In germline, CDR1 is SGDLS, CDR2 YYNGEE.